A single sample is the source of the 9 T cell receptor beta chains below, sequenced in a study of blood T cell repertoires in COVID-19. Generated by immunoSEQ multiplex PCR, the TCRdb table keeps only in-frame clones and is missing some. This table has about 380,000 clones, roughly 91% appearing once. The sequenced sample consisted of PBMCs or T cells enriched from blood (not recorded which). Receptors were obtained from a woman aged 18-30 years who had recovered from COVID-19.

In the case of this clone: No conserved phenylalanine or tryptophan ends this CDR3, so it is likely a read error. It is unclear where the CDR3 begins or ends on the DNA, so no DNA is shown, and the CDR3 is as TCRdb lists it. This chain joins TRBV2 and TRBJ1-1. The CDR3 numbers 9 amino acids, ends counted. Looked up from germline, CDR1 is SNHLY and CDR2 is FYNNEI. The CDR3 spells CASSEASFC.

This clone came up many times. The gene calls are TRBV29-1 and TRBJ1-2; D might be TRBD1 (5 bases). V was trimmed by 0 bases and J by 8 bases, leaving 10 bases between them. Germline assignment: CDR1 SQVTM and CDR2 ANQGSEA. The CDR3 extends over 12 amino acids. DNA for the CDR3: TGCAGCGTTGAAGACCGGGGGGTGGGCTACACCTTC. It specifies CSVEDRGVGYTF.

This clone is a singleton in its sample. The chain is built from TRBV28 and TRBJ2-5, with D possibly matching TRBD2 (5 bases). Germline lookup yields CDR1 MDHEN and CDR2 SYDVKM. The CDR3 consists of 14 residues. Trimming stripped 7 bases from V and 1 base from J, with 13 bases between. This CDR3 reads CASTRPGSQETQYF. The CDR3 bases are TGTGCCAGCACTAGACCGGGATCCCAAGAGACCCAGTACTTC.

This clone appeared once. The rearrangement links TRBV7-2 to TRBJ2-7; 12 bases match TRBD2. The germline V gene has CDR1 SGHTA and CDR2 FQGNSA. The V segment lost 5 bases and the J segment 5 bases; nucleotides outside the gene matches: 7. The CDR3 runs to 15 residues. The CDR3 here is CASSDRLAGADEQYF. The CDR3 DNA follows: TGTGCCAGCAGCGATAGACTAGCGGGGGCGGACGAGCAGTACTTC.

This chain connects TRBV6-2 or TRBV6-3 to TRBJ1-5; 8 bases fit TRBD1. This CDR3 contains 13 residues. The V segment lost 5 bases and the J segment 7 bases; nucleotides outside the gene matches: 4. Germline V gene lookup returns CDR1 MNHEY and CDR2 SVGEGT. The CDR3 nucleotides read TGTGCCAGCAGTGGACAGGGAGGGCAGCCCCAGCATTTT. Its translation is CASSGQGGQPQHF.

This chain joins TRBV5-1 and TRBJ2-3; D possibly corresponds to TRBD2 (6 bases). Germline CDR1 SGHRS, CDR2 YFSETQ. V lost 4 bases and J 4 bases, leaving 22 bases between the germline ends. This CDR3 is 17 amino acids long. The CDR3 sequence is CASSPRVAVGISDTQYF. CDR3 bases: TGCGCCAGCAGCCCCCGGGTAGCGGTGGGGATCTCAGATACGCAGTATTTT.

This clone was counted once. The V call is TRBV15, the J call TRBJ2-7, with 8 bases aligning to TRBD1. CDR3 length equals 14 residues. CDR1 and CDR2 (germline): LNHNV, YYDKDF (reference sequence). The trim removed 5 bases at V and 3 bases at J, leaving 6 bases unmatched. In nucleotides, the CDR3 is TGTGCCACCAGCGCAGGTGGGACAGGCTACGAGCAGTACTTC. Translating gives CATSAGGTGYEQYF.

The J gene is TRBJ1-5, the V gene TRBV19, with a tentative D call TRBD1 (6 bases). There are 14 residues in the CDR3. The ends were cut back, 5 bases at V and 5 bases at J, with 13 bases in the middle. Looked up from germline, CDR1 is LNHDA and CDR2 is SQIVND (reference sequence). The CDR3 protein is CASSSTGWDQPQHF. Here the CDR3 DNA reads TGTGCCAGTAGTTCTACAGGGTGGGATCAGCCCCAGCATTTT. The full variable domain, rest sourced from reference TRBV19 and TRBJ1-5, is DGGITQSPKYLFRKEGQNVTLSCEQNLNHDAMYWYRQDPGQGLRLIYYSQIVNDFQKGDIAEGYSVSREKKESFPLTVTSAQKNPTAFYLCASSSTGWDQPQHFGDGTRLSIL.

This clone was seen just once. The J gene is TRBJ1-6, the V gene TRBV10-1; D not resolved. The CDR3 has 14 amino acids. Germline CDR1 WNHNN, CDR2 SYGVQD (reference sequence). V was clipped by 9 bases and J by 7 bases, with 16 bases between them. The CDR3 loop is CASLKRENNSPLHF. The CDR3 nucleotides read TGCGCCAGTCTTAAAAGGGAGAACAATTCACCCCTCCACTTT.